This T cell receptor beta chain was obtained from a study of cytotoxic CD8 clonotypes in ibrutinib-treated CLL. General study points: Starting clonality was above that of age-matched healthy donors and tracked circulating CD8+ T-cell counts. Rising at ibrutinib response, clonality subsequently fell back toward baseline at progression. Few clonotypes were public, and these shrank or held steady under treatment.

CDR1 is LNHDA and CDR2 is SQIVND in the germline V gene (reference sequence). Trimming removed 5 bases from V and 0 bases from J; junction bases left unmatched: 9. This CDR3 spans 17 amino acids. The assay was immunoSEQ multiplex PCR, and TCRdb's table has in-frame clones only and misses some. The table has some 140,000 clones, roughly three quarters seen once. Remarks on this clone: The antigen remains undetermined.

This receptor was taken from a human donor with chronic lymphocytic leukemia. Source: PBMCs, taken after 12 months of ibrutinib treatment. The chain links TRBV19 to TRBJ2-2; 7 positions agree with TRBD2. The CDR3 coding sequence is TGTGCCAGTAGTGGCTGGGGGGGAACACCGAACACCGGGGAGCTGTTTTTT. The encoded protein is CASSGWGGTPNTGELFF.